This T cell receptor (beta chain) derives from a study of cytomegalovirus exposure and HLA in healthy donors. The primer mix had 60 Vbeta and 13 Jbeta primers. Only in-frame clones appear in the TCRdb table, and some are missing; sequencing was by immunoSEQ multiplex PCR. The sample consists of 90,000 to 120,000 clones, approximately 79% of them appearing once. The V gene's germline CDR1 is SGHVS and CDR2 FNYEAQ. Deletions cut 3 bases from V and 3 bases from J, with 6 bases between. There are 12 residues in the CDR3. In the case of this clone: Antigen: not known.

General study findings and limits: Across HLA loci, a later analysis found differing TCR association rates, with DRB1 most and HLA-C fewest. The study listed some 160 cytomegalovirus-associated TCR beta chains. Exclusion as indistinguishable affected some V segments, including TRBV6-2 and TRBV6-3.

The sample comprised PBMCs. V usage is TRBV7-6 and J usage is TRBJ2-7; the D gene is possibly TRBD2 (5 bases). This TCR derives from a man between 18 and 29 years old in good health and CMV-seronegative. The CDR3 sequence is CASSFGDYEQYF. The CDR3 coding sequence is TGTGCCAGCAGCTTCGGGGACTACGAGCAGTACTTC. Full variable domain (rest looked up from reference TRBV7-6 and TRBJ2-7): GAGVSQSPRYKVTKRGQDVALRCDPISGHVSLYWYRQALGQGPEFLTYFNYEAQQDKSGLPNDRFSAERPEGSISTLTIQRTEQRDSAMYRCASSFGDYEQYFGPGTRLTVT.